The 20 T cell receptor beta chains below were found in one sample sequenced in a study of post-analysis software for immune sequencing data. Study-wide results and limits: Elevated frequency relative to controls characterized roughly 5 TRBV segments in patients, TRBV5-6, TRBV5-1 and TRBV20-1 among them.

These TCRs are of unknown antigen specificity. The library was made from cDNA and included unique molecular identifiers. TCRdb reprocessed the PCR reads with MiXCR, giving one entry per CDR3 protein. The sample includes about 460,000 distinct CDR3 sequences, around 40% seen only once; the top ten take 12%. Sequenced input: blood. These TCRs come from a girl between 5 and 17 years old with multiple sclerosis.

V and J are TRBV10-1 and TRBJ2-7, with 7 bases that match TRBD1. Germline V gene lookup returns CDR1 WNHNN and CDR2 SYGVQD (reference sequence). The CDR3 contains 13 residues. The V gene end was trimmed by 10 bases and the J gene end by 1 base; junction bases not matched to a gene: 7. CDR3 in DNA: TGCGCCACCGCACAGGGGATTTCCTACGAGCAGTACTTC. Amino acids: CATAQGISYEQYF.

The chain is built from TRBV5-1 and TRBJ2-7, with D perhaps matching TRBD1 (6 bases). The CDR3 runs 17 residues. The V and J ends lost 1 base and 2 bases respectively, with 19 bases between them. Germline V gives CDR1 SGHRS, CDR2 YFSETQ. The CDR3 reads CASSLNPQGLGAYEQYF. The CDR3 DNA reads as TGCGCCAGCAGCTTGAACCCACAGGGTCTAGGGGCCTACGAGCAGTACTTC.

CDR3 sequence (DNA): TGCAGTGCTGAGCGAACCTATGGGAGGGGCACAGATACGCAGTATTTT. Translating gives CSAERTYGRGTDTQYF. J is TRBJ2-3 and V is TRBV20-1, with 7 bases identical to TRBD2. Germline-derived CDR1 and CDR2 are DFQATT and SNEGSKA (reference sequence). The CDR3 contains 16 residues. Trimming at V came to 5 bases and at J to 1 base, leaving 12 bases not matched to a gene.

The rearrangement joins TRBV10-3 to TRBJ2-1; possible D gene TRBD2, 5 bases. Per germline, CDR1 ENHRY and CDR2 SYGVKD. The CDR3 is made up of 15 amino acids. With 0 bases removed from V and 8 bases from J, the gap between germline ends came to 14 bases. This chain's CDR3 is CAISESRESYDEQFF. DNA for the CDR3: TGTGCCATCAGTGAGTCCCGGGAATCATACGATGAGCAGTTCTTC.

The rearrangement joins TRBV12-3 or TRBV12-4 to TRBJ1-1, with 7 bases fitting TRBD1. The CDR3 is 14 amino acids. Trimming took 6 bases from V and 1 from J; bases not matched to a gene: 5. CDR3 sequence reads: CASRRDRENTEAFF. DNA for the CDR3: TGTGCCAGCAGACGAGACAGGGAGAACACTGAAGCTTTCTTT.

This clonotype was counted at least ten times. The chain recombines TRBV15 with TRBJ2-7; D is undetermined. Germline V lookup: CDR1 LNHNV, CDR2 YYDKDF (reference sequence). The V and J ends lost 1 base and 0 bases respectively, with 13 bases between them. The CDR3 spans 16 residues. CDR3 sequence reads: CATSRAGPGSSYEQYF. The CDR3, as DNA: TGTGCCACCAGCAGAGCGGGCCCGGGTAGCTCCTACGAGCAGTACTTC.

This clonotype was seen only a few times. The chain joins TRBV20-1 to TRBJ2-5; D call uncertain. CDR3 size: 12 residues. CDR1 and CDR2 from the germline V gene are DFQATT and SNEGSKA (reference sequence). V dropped 6 bases and J dropped 1 base, with 9 bases sitting between them. The CDR3 sequence is CSALPGQETQYF. In nucleotides, the CDR3 is TGCAGTGCCCTCCCAGGCCAAGAGACCCAGTACTTC.

J is TRBJ2-7 and V is TRBV3-1, with D maybe TRBD2 (6 bases). The end of the DNA fits TRBJ2-5 better, so the J call may be wrong. The CDR3 contains 13 residues. Germline V gene lookup returns CDR1 LGHDT and CDR2 YNNKEL (reference sequence). The CDR3 nucleotides read TGTGCCAGCAGCCAACCGGGGAGGGAGACCCAGTACTTC. This encodes CASSQPGRETQYF.

Comments on this clonotype: This may be a read error, as it is one base from a much larger clone. V and J are TRBV7-8 and TRBJ1-2; 10 bases match TRBD1. This CDR3 is 16 amino acids long. Trimming cost V 0 bases and J 6 bases; bases outside gene matches: 7. Per the germline V gene, CDR1 is SGHVS and CDR2 is FQNEAQ. The CDR3 loop is CASSLAWTGGRDGYTF. The DNA for the CDR3 is TGTGCCAGCAGCTTAGCTTGGACAGGGGGAAGGGATGGCTACACCTTC.

J is TRBJ2-5 and V is TRBV12-3 or TRBV12-4; 7 nucleotides line up with TRBD2. CDR3 length: 14 residues. The V gene end was trimmed by 4 bases and the J gene end by 2 bases; junction bases not matched to a gene: 4. The CDR3 protein is CASSSLASQETQYF. CDR3 in DNA: TGTGCCAGCAGTTCACTAGCGAGTCAAGAGACCCAGTACTTC.

V is TRBV7-9 and J is TRBJ1-1; perhaps TRBD1 as D (5 bases). The CDR3 sequence is 14 residues long. V was pared by 3 bases and J by 2 bases, with 10 bases between. From germline, CDR1 is SEHNR and CDR2 FQNEAQ (reference sequence). The DNA for the CDR3 is TGTGCCAGCAGCTTCGCAGGGAGTAACACTGAAGCTTTCTTT. It encodes CASSFAGSNTEAFF.

The genes are TRBV6-5 and TRBJ2-7; possibly TRBD2 for D (6 bases). The J call is doubtful: the DNA matches TRBJ2-4 better. CDR1 and CDR2 (germline): MNHEY, SVGAGI. The CDR3 totals 13 residues. The CDR3 coding sequence is TGTGCCAGCAGGCAGGGAGGTGAAAACATTCAGTACTTC. It translates to CASRQGGENIQYF.

The gene calls are TRBV5-6 and TRBJ2-1; 10 nucleotides line up with TRBD2. The CDR3 loop spans 16 amino acids. Germline V gives CDR1 SGHDT, CDR2 YYEEEE. The trim removed 1 base at V and 10 bases at J, leaving 11 bases unmatched. The CDR3 region has the DNA TGTGCCAGCAGCTTGACCAGTCTAGCGGGAGATTCGGAGCAGTTCTTC. It is translated as CASSLTSLAGDSEQFF.

The genes are TRBV2 and TRBJ1-1, with D possibly TRBD1 on 6 matching bases. Germline lookup yields CDR1 SNHLY and CDR2 FYNNEI. Trimming stripped 7 bases from V and 0 bases from J, with 9 bases between. This CDR3 region has 13 residues. The CDR3 spells CASTGQLNTEAFF. The CDR3 DNA reads TGTGCCAGCACCGGACAGTTGAACACTGAAGCTTTCTTT.

This chain joins TRBV30 and TRBJ2-1; 7 positions agree with TRBD2. The ends lost 1 base at V and 6 bases at J; junction bases unmatched: 3. CDR1 is GTSNPN and CDR2 is SVGIG in the germline V gene (reference sequence). The CDR3 is made up of 13 amino acids. CDR3: CAWSATSPNEQFF. For the CDR3, the DNA is TGTGCCTGGAGTGCGACTAGCCCCAATGAGCAGTTCTTC.

The rearrangement joins TRBV4-1 to TRBJ2-1; TRBD2 matches at 8 bases. CDR1 is MGHRA and CDR2 is YSYEKL in the germline V gene. V lost 2 bases, J lost 8 bases, and 14 bases stayed unmatched. The CDR3 covers 17 residues. CDR3: CASSQPRGGIGLYEQFF. The DNA of the CDR3 is TGCGCCAGCAGCCAACCACGGGGGGGGATCGGCTTGTATGAGCAGTTCTTC.

This clonotype was observed a few times. This chain connects TRBV7-3 to TRBJ2-3; 7 nucleotides agree with TRBD2. Unmatched junction bases numbered 8, after V lost 5 bases and J lost 6 bases. The CDR3 runs 14 residues. Germline values: CDR1 SGHTA, CDR2 FQGTGA. CDR3 in DNA: TGTGCCAGCAGCCATGGACTAGAGACGGATACGCAGTATTTT. Amino acids: CASSHGLETDTQYF.

This clonotype was seen a few times. J is TRBJ2-7 and V is TRBV25-1, with TRBD2 as a possible D gene (7 bases). V shed 7 bases and J shed 3 bases, with 22 bases lying between them. The germline V gene has CDR1 MGHDK and CDR2 SYGVNS. The CDR3 contains 16 residues. In DNA, the CDR3 is TGTGCCAGCACTGGCGAGGGAGGGGGGAGATTCTACGAGCAGTACTTC. This gives the protein CASTGEGGGRFYEQYF.

The chain couples TRBV27 to TRBJ2-7; 11 bases are shared with TRBD2. The J call is in doubt because the DNA end fits TRBJ2-5 better. The CDR3 covers 16 residues. The V gene's germline CDR1 is MNHEY and CDR2 SMNVEV (reference sequence). CDR3 sequence: CASSSPSGRIGETQYF. Written as DNA, the CDR3 is TGTGCCAGCAGTTCGCCTAGCGGGAGGATTGGTGAGACCCAGTACTTC.

This clonotype was seen a handful of times. This sequence joins TRBV24-1 and TRBJ2-3; the D gene is possibly TRBD2 (5 bases). Per the germline V gene, CDR1 is KGHDR and CDR2 is SFDVKD. The CDR3 loop spans 16 amino acids. V shed 2 bases and J shed 1 base, with 12 bases lying between them. CDR3 nucleotide sequence: TGTGCCACCAGTGATTCCATTCAGAGGGGCACAGATACGCAGTATTTT. Its protein product is CATSDSIQRGTDTQYF.